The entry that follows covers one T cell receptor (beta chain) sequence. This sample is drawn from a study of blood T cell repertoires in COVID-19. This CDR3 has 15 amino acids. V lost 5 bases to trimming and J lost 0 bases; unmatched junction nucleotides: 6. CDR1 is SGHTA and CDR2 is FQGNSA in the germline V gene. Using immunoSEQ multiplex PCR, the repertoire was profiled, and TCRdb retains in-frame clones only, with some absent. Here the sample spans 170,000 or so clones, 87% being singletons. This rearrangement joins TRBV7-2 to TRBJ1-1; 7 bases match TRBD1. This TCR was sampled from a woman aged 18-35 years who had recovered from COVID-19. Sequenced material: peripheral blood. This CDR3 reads CASSTRDSLNTEAFF. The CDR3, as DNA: TGTGCCAGCAGCACCCGGGACAGTCTGAACACTGAAGCTTTCTTT.